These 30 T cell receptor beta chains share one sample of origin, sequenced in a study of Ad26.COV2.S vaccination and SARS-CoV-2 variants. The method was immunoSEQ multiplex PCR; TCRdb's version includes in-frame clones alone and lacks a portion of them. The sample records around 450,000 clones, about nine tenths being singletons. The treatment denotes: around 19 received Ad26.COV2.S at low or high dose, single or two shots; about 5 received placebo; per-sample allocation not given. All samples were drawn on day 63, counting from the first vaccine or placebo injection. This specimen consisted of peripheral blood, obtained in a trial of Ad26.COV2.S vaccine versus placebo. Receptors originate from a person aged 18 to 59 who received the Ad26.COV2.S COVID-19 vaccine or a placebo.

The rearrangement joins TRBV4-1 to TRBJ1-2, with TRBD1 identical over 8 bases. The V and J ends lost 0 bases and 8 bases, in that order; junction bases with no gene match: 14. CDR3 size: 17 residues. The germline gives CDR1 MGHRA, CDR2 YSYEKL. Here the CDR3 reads CASSQEIQGATLGGYTF. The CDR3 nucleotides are TGCGCCAGCAGCCAAGAGATCCAGGGGGCGACCCTGGGAGGCTACACCTTC.

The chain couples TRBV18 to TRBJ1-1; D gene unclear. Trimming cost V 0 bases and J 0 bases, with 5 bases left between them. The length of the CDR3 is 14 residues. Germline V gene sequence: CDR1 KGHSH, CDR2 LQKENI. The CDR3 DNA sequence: TGTGCCAGCTCACCACCTACGGTGAACACTGAAGCTTTCTTT. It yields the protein CASSPPTVNTEAFF.

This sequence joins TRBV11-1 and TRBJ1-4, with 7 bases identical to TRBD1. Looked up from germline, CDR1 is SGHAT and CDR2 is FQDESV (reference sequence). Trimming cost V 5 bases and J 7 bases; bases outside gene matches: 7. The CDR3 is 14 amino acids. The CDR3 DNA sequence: TGTGCCAGCAGCCCACGACAGGGAAGTGAAAAACTGTTTTTT. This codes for CASSPRQGSEKLFF.

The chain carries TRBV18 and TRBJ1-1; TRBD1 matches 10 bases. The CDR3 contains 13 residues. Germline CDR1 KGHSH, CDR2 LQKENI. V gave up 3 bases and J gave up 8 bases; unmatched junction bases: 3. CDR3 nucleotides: TGTGCCAGCTCACCCGACAGGGGGCTAGAAGCTTTCTTT. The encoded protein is CASSPDRGLEAFF.

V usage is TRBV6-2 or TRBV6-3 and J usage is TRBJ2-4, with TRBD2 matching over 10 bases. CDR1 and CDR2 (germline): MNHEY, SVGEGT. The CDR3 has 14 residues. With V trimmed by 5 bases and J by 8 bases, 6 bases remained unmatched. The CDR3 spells CASSQLAGGDIQYF. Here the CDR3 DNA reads TGTGCCAGCAGTCAATTAGCGGGAGGAGACATTCAGTACTTC.

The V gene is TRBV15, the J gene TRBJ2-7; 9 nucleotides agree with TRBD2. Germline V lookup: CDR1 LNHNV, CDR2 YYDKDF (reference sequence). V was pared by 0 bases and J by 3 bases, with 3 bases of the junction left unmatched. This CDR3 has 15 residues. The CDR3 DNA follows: TGTGCCACCAGCAGAGAGACTAGCGGAAGCTACGAGCAGTACTTC. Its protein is CATSRETSGSYEQYF. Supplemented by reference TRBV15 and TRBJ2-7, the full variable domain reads DAMVIQNPRYQVTQFGKPVTLSCSQTLNHNVMYWYQQKSSQAPKLLFHYYDKDFNNEADTPDNFQSRRPNTSFCFLDIRSPGLGDTAMYLCATSRETSGSYEQYFGPGTRLTVT.

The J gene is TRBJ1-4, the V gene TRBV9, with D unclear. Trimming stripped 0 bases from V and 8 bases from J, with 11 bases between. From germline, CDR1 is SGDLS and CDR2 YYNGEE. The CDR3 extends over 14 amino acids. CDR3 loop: CASSVDGNGEKLFF. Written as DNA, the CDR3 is TGTGCCAGCAGCGTAGACGGGAACGGGGAAAAACTGTTTTTT.

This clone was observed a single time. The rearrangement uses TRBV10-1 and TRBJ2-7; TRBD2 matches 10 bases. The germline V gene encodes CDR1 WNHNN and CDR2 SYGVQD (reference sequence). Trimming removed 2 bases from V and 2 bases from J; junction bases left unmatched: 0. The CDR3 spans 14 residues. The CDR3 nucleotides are TGCGCCAGCAGTGAGAGCGGGAGGGCCTACGAGCAGTACTTC. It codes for CASSESGRAYEQYF.

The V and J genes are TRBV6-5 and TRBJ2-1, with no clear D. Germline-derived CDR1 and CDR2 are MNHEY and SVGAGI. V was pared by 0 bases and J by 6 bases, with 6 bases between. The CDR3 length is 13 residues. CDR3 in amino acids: CASSYSGPNEQFF. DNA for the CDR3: TGTGCCAGCAGTTACTCAGGTCCCAATGAGCAGTTCTTC.

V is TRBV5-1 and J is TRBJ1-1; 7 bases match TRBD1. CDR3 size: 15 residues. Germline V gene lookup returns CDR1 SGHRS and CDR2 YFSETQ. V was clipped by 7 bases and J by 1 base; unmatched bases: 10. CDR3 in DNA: TGCGCCAGCTCCAATTCCGGGACAGAGAACACTGAAGCTTTCTTT. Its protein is CASSNSGTENTEAFF.

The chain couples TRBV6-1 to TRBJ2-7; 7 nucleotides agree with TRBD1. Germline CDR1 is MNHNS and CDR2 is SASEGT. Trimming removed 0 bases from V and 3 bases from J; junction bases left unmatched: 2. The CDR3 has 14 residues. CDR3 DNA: TGTGCCAGCAGTGAAGCACAGGGGCTCTACGAGCAGTACTTC. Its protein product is CASSEAQGLYEQYF.

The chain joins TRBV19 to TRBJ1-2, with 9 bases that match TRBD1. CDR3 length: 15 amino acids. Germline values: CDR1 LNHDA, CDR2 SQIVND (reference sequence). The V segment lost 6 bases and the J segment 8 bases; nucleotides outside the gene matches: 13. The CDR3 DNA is TGTGCCAGTAGCTCTCCGGGACAGGGTTGGAAAGGCTACACCTTC. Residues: CASSSPGQGWKGYTF.

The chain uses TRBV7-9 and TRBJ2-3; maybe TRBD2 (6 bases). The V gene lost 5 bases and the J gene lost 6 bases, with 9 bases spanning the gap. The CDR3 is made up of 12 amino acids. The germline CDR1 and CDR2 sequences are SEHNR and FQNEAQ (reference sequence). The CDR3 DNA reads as TGTGCCAGCAGCGGGACTGGGGATACGCAGTATTTT. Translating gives CASSGTGDTQYF.

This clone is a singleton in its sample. Here the CDR3 DNA reads TGTGCCAGCACCCCTAACGGGGACTCACCCCTCCACTTT. It specifies CASTPNGDSPLHF. This sequence joins TRBV11-2 and TRBJ1-6, with D possibly matching TRBD1 (5 bases). Trimming removed 7 bases from V and 10 bases from J, with 14 bases in between. Per the germline V gene, CDR1 is SGHAT and CDR2 is FQNNGV. The CDR3 is 13 residues long. Full variable domain (rest looked up from reference TRBV11-2 and TRBJ1-6): EAGVAQSPRYKIIEKRQSVAFWCNPISGHATLYWYQQILGQGPKLLIQFQNNGVVDDSQLPKDRFSAERLKGVDSTLKIQPAKLEDSAVYLCASTPNGDSPLHFGNGTRLTVT.

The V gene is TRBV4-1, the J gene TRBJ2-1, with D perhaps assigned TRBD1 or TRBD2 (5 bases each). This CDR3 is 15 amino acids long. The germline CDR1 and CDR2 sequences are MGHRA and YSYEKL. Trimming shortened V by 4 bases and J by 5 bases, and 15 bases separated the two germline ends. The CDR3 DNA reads TGCGCCAGCAGCCCCCGGGGCAGCGGTGACAATGAGCAGTTCTTC. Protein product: CASSPRGSGDNEQFF.

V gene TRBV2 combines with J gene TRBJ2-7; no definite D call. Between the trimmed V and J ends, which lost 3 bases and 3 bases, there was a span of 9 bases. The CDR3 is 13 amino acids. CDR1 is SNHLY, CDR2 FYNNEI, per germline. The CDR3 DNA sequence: TGTGCCAGCAGTGATAGTCCTAGCTACGAGCAGTACTTC. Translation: CASSDSPSYEQYF.

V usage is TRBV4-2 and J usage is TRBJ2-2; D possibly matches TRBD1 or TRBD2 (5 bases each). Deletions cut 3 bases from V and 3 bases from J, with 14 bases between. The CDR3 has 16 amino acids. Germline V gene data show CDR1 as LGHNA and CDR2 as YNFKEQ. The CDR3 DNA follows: TGTGCCAGCAGCCATCTCCCAAGGGGAGACACCGGGGAGCTGTTTTTT. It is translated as CASSHLPRGDTGELFF.

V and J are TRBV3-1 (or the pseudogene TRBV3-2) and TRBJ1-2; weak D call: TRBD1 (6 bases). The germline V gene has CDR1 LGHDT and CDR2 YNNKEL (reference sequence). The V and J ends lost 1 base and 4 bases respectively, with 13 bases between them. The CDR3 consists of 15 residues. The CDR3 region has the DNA TGTGCCAGCAGCCAAGCCACAGGGTTAGTCTATGGCTACACCTTC. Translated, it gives CASSQATGLVYGYTF.

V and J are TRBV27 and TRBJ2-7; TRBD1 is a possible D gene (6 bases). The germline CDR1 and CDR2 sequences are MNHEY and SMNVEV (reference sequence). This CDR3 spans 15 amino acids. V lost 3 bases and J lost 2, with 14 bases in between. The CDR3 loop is CASSFTGRPTYEQYF. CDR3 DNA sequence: TGTGCCAGCAGTTTTACAGGGCGACCAACCTACGAGCAGTACTTC.

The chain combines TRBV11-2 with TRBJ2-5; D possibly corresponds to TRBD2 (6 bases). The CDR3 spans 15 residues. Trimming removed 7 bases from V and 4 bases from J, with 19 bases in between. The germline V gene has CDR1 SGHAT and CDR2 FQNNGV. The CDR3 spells CASTINIGSAETQYF. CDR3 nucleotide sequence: TGTGCCAGCACAATTAACATCGGGAGTGCAGAGACCCAGTACTTC. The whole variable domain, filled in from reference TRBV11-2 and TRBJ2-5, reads EAGVAQSPRYKIIEKRQSVAFWCNPISGHATLYWYQQILGQGPKLLIQFQNNGVVDDSQLPKDRFSAERLKGVDSTLKIQPAKLEDSAVYLCASTINIGSAETQYFGPGTRLLVL.

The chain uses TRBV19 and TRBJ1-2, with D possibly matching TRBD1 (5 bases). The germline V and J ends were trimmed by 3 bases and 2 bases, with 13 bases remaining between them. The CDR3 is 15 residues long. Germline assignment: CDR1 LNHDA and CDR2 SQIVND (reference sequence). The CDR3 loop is CASSIPAGKNYGYTF. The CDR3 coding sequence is TGTGCCAGTAGTATTCCCGCAGGGAAGAACTATGGCTACACCTTC. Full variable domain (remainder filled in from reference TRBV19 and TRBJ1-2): DGGITQSPKYLFRKEGQNVTLSCEQNLNHDAMYWYRQDPGQGLRLIYYSQIVNDFQKGDIAEGYSVSREKKESFPLTVTSAQKNPTAFYLCASSIPAGKNYGYTFGSGTRLTVV.

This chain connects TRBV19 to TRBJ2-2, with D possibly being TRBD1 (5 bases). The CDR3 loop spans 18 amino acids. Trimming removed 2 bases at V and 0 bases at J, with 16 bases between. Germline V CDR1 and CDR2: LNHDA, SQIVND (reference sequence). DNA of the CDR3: TGTGCCAGTAGTATAAGGGGTCCCGGAGCCGCGAACACCGGGGAGCTGTTTTTT. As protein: CASSIRGPGAANTGELFF.

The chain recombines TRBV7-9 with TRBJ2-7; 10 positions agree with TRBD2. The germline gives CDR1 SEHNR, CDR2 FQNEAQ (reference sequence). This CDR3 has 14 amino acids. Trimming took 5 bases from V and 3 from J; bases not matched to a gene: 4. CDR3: CASSPTSGDYEQYF. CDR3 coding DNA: TGTGCCAGCAGCCCTACTAGCGGGGACTACGAGCAGTACTTC.

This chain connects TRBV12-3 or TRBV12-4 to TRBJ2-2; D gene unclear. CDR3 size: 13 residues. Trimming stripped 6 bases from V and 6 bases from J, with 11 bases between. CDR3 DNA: TGTGCCAGCAGATTATCGGAGCCCGGGGAGCTGTTTTTT. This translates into CASRLSEPGELFF.

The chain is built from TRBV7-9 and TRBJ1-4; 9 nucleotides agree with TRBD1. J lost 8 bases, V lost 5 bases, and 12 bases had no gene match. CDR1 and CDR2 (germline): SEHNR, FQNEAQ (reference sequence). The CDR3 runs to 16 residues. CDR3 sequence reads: CASSHQGPGQGEKLFF. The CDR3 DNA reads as TGTGCCAGCAGCCATCAAGGCCCGGGACAGGGAGAAAAACTGTTTTTT.

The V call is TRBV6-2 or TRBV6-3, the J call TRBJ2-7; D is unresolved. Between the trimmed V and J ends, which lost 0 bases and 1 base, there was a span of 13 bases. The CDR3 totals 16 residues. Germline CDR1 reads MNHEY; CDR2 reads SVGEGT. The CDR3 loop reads CASSYSIRDGSYEQYF. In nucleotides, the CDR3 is TGTGCCAGCAGTTACTCGATTAGGGATGGGTCCTACGAGCAGTACTTC.

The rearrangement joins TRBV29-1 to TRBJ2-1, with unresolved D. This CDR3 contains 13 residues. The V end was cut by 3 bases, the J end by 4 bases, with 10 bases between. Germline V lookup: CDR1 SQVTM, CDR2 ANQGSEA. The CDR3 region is CSVEDIGYNEQFF. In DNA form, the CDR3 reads TGCAGCGTTGAGGATATAGGTTACAATGAGCAGTTCTTC.

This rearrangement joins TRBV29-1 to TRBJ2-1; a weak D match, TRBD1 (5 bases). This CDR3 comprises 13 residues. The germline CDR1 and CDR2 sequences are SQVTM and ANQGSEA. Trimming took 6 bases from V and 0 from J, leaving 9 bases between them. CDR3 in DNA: TGCAGCGTCCAGACAGTCTCCTACAATGAGCAGTTCTTC. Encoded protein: CSVQTVSYNEQFF.

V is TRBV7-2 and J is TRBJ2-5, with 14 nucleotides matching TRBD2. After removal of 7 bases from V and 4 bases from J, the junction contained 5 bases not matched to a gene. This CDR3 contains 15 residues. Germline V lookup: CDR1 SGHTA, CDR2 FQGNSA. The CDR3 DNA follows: TGTGCCAGCACCCCCGGACTAGCGGGAGGAGAGACCCAGTACTTC. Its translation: CASTPGLAGGETQYF.

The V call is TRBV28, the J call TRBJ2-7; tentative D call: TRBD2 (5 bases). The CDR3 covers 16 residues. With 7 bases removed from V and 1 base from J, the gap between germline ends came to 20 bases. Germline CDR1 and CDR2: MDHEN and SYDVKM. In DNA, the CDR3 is TGTGCCAGCACCCTTCGGGGATTCATGAGATCCTACGAGCAGTACTTC. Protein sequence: CASTLRGFMRSYEQYF.